These 18 T cell receptor beta chains came from one sample sequenced in a study of identifying expanded T cells in peripheral blood (dated by TCRdb to between 2017 and 2020). The library was generated by the immunoSEQ multiplex PCR assay. TCRdb took this table from immuneACCESS and kept in-frame rearrangements with V and J called. Such tables lack part of the clones; where checked against another copy, unresolved V genes explain under half of the gap, and the rest is unexplained. The sample records about 100,000 clones, over 70% of which are singletons. 5.5% to 6.5% of the sample lies in the top ten. The sample taken for sequencing was blood. These receptors all stem from a person between 18 and 75 years old in good health.

The V call is TRBV7-9, the J call TRBJ2-3, with no clear D. The germline V gene encodes CDR1 SEHNR and CDR2 FQNEAQ (reference sequence). The CDR3 has 15 residues. The V gene lost 5 bases and the J gene lost 3 bases, with 15 bases spanning the gap. The DNA for the CDR3 is TGTGCCAGCAGCAGCTCGATGGGGATTACAGATACGCAGTATTTT. Its translation is CASSSSMGITDTQYF.

Only a few counts were recorded for this clone. The V call is TRBV7-9, the J call TRBJ1-2; no firm D call. The CDR3 runs 11 residues. The V and J ends lost 5 bases and 6 bases respectively, with 7 bases between them. From germline, CDR1 is SEHNR and CDR2 FQNEAQ (reference sequence). This CDR3 is CASSPLNGYTF. CDR3 DNA sequence: TGTGCCAGCAGCCCCCTCAATGGCTACACCTTC.

This clone appeared a few times. CDR3 amino acids: CAIRGERRWGEQYF. The CDR3 DNA reads as TGTGCCATCAGAGGGGAACGACGATGGGGCGAGCAGTACTTC. The chain recombines TRBV10-3 with TRBJ2-7, with D perhaps TRBD1 (5 bases). Germline V gives CDR1 ENHRY, CDR2 SYGVKD. Trimming removed 6 bases at V and 6 bases at J, with 18 bases between. This CDR3 contains 14 residues.

The chain employs TRBV2 and TRBJ1-1, with D uncertain. CDR1 and CDR2 (germline): SNHLY, FYNNEI. The CDR3 contains 12 residues. Between the trimmed V and J ends, which lost 4 bases and 0 bases, there was a span of 3 bases. CDR3 coding DNA: TGTGCCAGCAGTGTAATGAACACTGAAGCTTTCTTT. Translation: CASSVMNTEAFF.

This chain connects TRBV6-4 to TRBJ2-7; 7 bases are shared with TRBD1. Germline trimming cut 9 bases from V and 3 bases from J; bases unmatched to any gene: 14. The CDR3 spans 15 residues. Germline assignment: CDR1 MRHNA and CDR2 SNTAGT. For the CDR3, the DNA is TGTGCCAGACCAAAACAGACAGGGATTATCTACGAGCAGTACTTC. Amino acids: CARPKQTGIIYEQYF.

This chain uses TRBV7-2 with TRBJ1-2, with 7 bases fitting TRBD1. The CDR3 is 15 residues long. V lost 5 bases and J lost 6; bases outside the gene matches: 12. Germline CDR1 is SGHTA and CDR2 is FQGNSA. The CDR3 is CASSLISGGIDGYTF. The CDR3 nucleotides are TGTGCCAGCAGCCTCATTTCAGGGGGGATCGATGGCTACACCTTC.

The rearrangement uses TRBV27 and TRBJ2-3; 11 bases line up with TRBD2. V trimming: 2 bases; J trimming: 2 bases; junction bases outside the gene matches: 6. This CDR3 comprises 17 residues. Germline V gives CDR1 MNHEY, CDR2 SMNVEV (reference sequence). The CDR3 DNA sequence: TGTGCCAGCAGTTTAAAGGGGGGACTAGCGGTCACAGATACGCAGTATTTT. Its protein product is CASSLKGGLAVTDTQYF.

The V and J genes are TRBV25-1 and TRBJ2-3, with 10 positions matching TRBD2. CDR1 is MGHDK, CDR2 SYGVNS, per germline. The V and J ends lost 5 bases and 2 bases, in that order; junction bases with no gene match: 7. CDR3 length: 16 residues. CDR3 sequence (DNA): TGTGCCAGCAGTTTAAGGCTAGCGGGGGCCACAGATACGCAGTATTTT. Translating gives CASSLRLAGATDTQYF. The complete variable domain, with remaining parts taken from reference TRBV25-1 and TRBJ2-3, reads EADIYQTPRYLVIGTGKKITLECSQTMGHDKMYWYQQDPGMELHLIHYSYGVNSTEKGDLSSESTVSRIRTEHFPLTLESARPSHTSQYLCASSLRLAGATDTQYFGPGTRLTVL.

CDR3 residues: CASSVTGTGKDAFF. CDR3 sequence (DNA): TGTGCCAGCAGTGTTACCGGGACAGGGAAAGACGCTTTCTTT. The rearrangement links TRBV9 to TRBJ1-1, with 9 bases aligning to TRBD1. This CDR3 contains 14 residues. In germline, CDR1 is SGDLS, CDR2 YYNGEE. With 5 bases clipped from V and 11 bases from J, the junction kept 13 bases outside the gene matches.

The chain links TRBV28 to TRBJ2-1; D not certain. Germline assignment: CDR1 MDHEN and CDR2 SYDVKM. Trimming left V 4 bases short and J 0 bases short, with 4 bases between. This CDR3 spans 13 amino acids. CDR3 loop: CASSSTSYNEQFF. The CDR3, as DNA: TGTGCCAGCAGTTCCACCTCCTACAATGAGCAGTTCTTC.

The rearrangement joins TRBV5-1 to TRBJ1-6; 10 nucleotides align to TRBD1. CDR3 length equals 16 residues. Germline assignment: CDR1 SGHRS and CDR2 YFSETQ. The trim removed 0 bases at V and 9 bases at J, leaving 6 bases unmatched. CDR3: CASSLGGQGNRSPLHF. In DNA, the CDR3 is TGCGCCAGCAGCTTGGGGGGACAGGGGAACCGTTCACCCCTCCACTTT.

This clone was observed a single time. The chain links TRBV4-1 to TRBJ2-6; a possible D gene is TRBD1 (5 bases). In germline, CDR1 is MGHRA, CDR2 YSYEKL. The CDR3 has 18 residues. Trimming took 2 bases from V and 0 from J, leaving 14 bases between them. CDR3 loop: CASSQLLDRSSGANVLTF. As DNA, the CDR3 is TGCGCCAGCAGCCAACTACTTGACAGATCCTCTGGGGCCAACGTCCTGACTTTC.

The V gene is TRBV6-6, the J gene TRBJ1-2, with D unclear. The V gene's germline CDR1 is MNHNY and CDR2 SVGAGI (reference sequence). The CDR3 extends over 15 amino acids. Trimming left V 0 bases short and J 2 bases short, with 10 bases between. CDR3 nucleotides: TGTGCCAGCAGTTACTCAAACCGAGGGAACTATGGCTACACCTTC. This codes for CASSYSNRGNYGYTF.

The V and J genes are TRBV10-2 and TRBJ1-1, with D possibly TRBD1 on 6 matching bases. Trimming took off 2 bases at V and 4 bases at J, with 8 bases between the two ends. This CDR3 contains 13 residues. Germline CDR1 is WSHSY and CDR2 is SAAADI. As DNA, the CDR3 is TGCGCCAGCAGTGAGACCAGGGGCACTGAAGCTTTCTTT. Its protein product is CASSETRGTEAFF.

V gene TRBV6-1 combines with J gene TRBJ1-6; D might be TRBD1 (5 bases). CDR1 and CDR2 from the germline V gene are MNHNS and SASEGT. V shed 0 bases and J shed 8 bases, with 14 bases lying between them. The CDR3 has 16 residues. The CDR3 loop reads CASSEASFAGYSPLHF. The CDR3, as DNA: TGTGCCAGCAGTGAAGCGTCGTTCGCAGGGTATTCACCCCTCCACTTT.

The J gene is TRBJ2-1, the V gene TRBV6-6; D is uncertain. The V gene lost 0 bases and the J gene lost 9 bases, with 12 bases spanning the gap. CDR1 and CDR2 from the germline V gene are MNHNY and SVGAGI (reference sequence). The CDR3 is 14 amino acids. The CDR3 region is CASSYSTARSEQFF. Here the CDR3 DNA reads TGTGCCAGCAGTTACTCGACGGCCCGGAGTGAGCAGTTCTTC.

The chain employs TRBV7-2 and TRBJ1-2; D possibly corresponds to TRBD1 (5 bases). This CDR3 spans 14 amino acids. V lost 2 bases to trimming and J lost 4 bases, with 11 bases between them. Germline assignment: CDR1 SGHTA and CDR2 FQGNSA. The CDR3: CASSLPGRIYGYTF. The CDR3 DNA reads TGTGCCAGCAGCTTACCGGGACGTATCTATGGCTACACCTTC. Together with reference TRBV7-2 and TRBJ1-2, the CDR3 gives the full variable domain: GAGVSQSPSNKVTEKGKDVELRCDPISGHTALYWYRQSLGQGLEFLIYFQGNSAPDKSGLPSDRFSAERTGGSVSTLTIQRTQQEDSAVYLCASSLPGRIYGYTFGSGTRLTVV.

This clone was detected once. The chain has TRBV6-1 and TRBJ1-6; no reliable D call. Trimming removed 7 bases at V and 6 bases at J, with 13 bases between. CDR3 length: 14 residues. Germline-derived CDR1 and CDR2 are MNHNS and SASEGT. The CDR3 here is CASIPPVRNSPLHF. CDR3 bases: TGTGCCAGCATCCCCCCGGTCCGTAATTCACCCCTCCACTTT.